This TCR beta chain was documented in a study of blood T cell repertoires in COVID-19. Study-wide context: Samples of COVID-19 (acute and convalescent) were obtained from the United States, Italy and Spain.

Germline values: CDR1 MDHEN, CDR2 SYDVKM. The CDR3 extends over 14 amino acids. Trimming took 2 bases from V and 5 from J, leaving 12 bases between them. Data came from immunoSEQ multiplex PCR; TCRdb stores just in-frame clones and leaves some out. This table has about 300,000 clones, about nine tenths appearing once. Study members were between roughly 18 and 100 years old and lived in some 26 US regions. All exposed participants met a person with COVID-19 within 2 weeks before entering the study. The clonotype comes from a woman in her forties or fifties who had been exposed to COVID-19. Sample: PBMCs or T cells enriched from blood (not recorded which). This sequence joins TRBV28 and TRBJ1-2, with no clear D. The CDR3 DNA is TGTGCCAGCAGTTTAAGCGCTACGGGTTATGGCTACACCTTC. As protein: CASSLSATGYGYTF.